Below, 20 T cell receptor beta chains from the same sample are listed, as sequenced in a study of blood T cells in healthy people across ages. A second about 6 to 11 cycle PCR used barcoded and J-beta primers. MiXCR, applied by TCRdb to the 5' RACE reads, yields one record per CDR3 protein. The data contain hundreds of thousands of distinct CDR3 sequences, under 30% of them seen just once; the ten biggest clones take up just under 9%. These data were also reused for a study on T cells of mothers and their children.

The sequenced sample was blood. These receptors all stem from a boy aged 5-17 years in good health.

This clonotype was recorded at least ten times. The rearrangement joins TRBV7-3 to TRBJ2-5, with TRBD2 matching 8 bases. V was clipped by 6 bases and J by 0 bases; unmatched bases: 3. This CDR3 region has 14 residues. The germline V gene has CDR1 SGHTA and CDR2 FQGTGA. CDR3 region: CASSLSGDQETQYF. The DNA for the CDR3 is TGTGCCAGCAGTCTTAGCGGGGACCAAGAGACCCAGTACTTC.

In this sample, this clonotype turned up a few times. The gene calls are TRBV15 and TRBJ2-3; possible D gene TRBD2, 6 bases. Per the germline V gene, CDR1 is LNHNV and CDR2 is YYDKDF (reference sequence). The CDR3 extends over 17 amino acids. The V end lost 5 bases, the J end lost 1 base, and 19 bases lay between the germline ends. For the CDR3, the DNA is TGTGCCACCAGCTGCCTGCCGCCGCAGCGGGGCACAGATACGCAGTATTTT. Translating it yields CATSCLPPQRGTDTQYF.

The gene calls are TRBV3-1 and TRBJ1-1; no firm D call. This CDR3 has 13 residues. Germline V CDR1 and CDR2: LGHDT, YNNKEL (reference sequence). V was pared by 3 bases and J by 7 bases, with 12 bases between. The CDR3 sequence: CASSQELGIEAFF. The CDR3 bases are TGTGCCAGCAGCCAGGAGCTTGGCATTGAAGCTTTCTTT. The full variable domain, rest sourced from reference TRBV3-1 and TRBJ1-1, is DTAVSQTPKYLVTQMGNDKSIKCEQNLGHDTMYWYKQDSKKFLKIMFSYNNKELIINETVPNRFSPKSPDKAHLNLHINSLELGDSAVYFCASSQELGIEAFFGQGTRLTVV.

This chain joins TRBV28 and TRBJ2-5, with 8 bases fitting TRBD1. This CDR3 has 17 residues. Germline CDR1 reads MDHEN; CDR2 reads SYDVKM. V shed 2 bases, J shed 3 bases, and the junction held 11 bases outside the gene matches. CDR3 protein: CASSLPGQAPSKETQYF. CDR3 DNA: TGTGCCAGCAGTTTACCGGGACAGGCACCCTCAAAAGAGACCCAGTACTTC.

The chain has TRBV12-3 or TRBV12-4 and TRBJ1-5, with a possible D match to TRBD1 (6 bases). The V end lost 3 bases, the J end lost 6 bases, and 15 bases lay between the germline ends. This CDR3 is built from 15 residues. The CDR3 DNA reads TGTGCCAGCAGTTTCCCCCCCCTAGGGGGTCAGCCCCAGCATTTT. Amino acid sequence: CASSFPPLGGQPQHF.

The gene calls are TRBV12-3 or TRBV12-4 and TRBJ1-2, with TRBD1 matching over 9 bases. The ends lost 6 bases at V and 8 bases at J; junction bases unmatched: 10. The CDR3 covers 14 residues. The CDR3 nucleotides read TGTGCCAGCAGAAGGACAGGGGAGAGTTTAGGCTACACCTTC. It encodes CASRRTGESLGYTF.

To note about this clonotype: Its ends do not fully match the called genes, so a read error is possible. The rearrangement links TRBV29-1 to TRBJ2-1; 9 bases align to TRBD1. From germline, CDR1 is SQVTM and CDR2 ANQGSEA. The CDR3 length is 15 residues. The DNA for the CDR3 is TGTAGCGTTGAAAGGGGACAGGGTTCCTACAATGAGCAGTTCTTC. Protein sequence: CSVERGQGSYNEQFF.

The genes are TRBV5-8 and TRBJ1-1, with a tentative D call TRBD1 (5 bases). Germline V CDR1 and CDR2: SGHTS, YDEGEE. CDR3 size: 14 residues. Trimming took off 2 bases at V and 5 bases at J, with 13 bases between the two ends. The DNA of the CDR3 is TGTGCCAGCAGCTTCGGGGGAGAAGAAACTGAAGCTTTCTTT. It translates to CASSFGGEETEAFF.

A word on this clonotype: The CDR3 does not end in the conserved phenylalanine or tryptophan, so this is likely a read error. This chain links TRBV12-5 with TRBJ1-1; 10 bases align to TRBD1. Looked up from germline, CDR1 is LGHNT and CDR2 is FRNRAP. CDR3 length equals 14 residues. The V segment lost 6 bases and the J segment 7 bases; nucleotides outside the gene matches: 8. CDR3 protein: CASGSDRGPGEAFL. The CDR3 coding sequence is TGTGCTAGTGGCTCAGACAGGGGGCCAGGTGAAGCTTTCCTT.

In its sample, this clonotype was seen a few times. The chain employs TRBV7-6 and TRBJ1-1; D unclear. Per the germline V gene, CDR1 is SGHVS and CDR2 is FNYEAQ. V was pared by 8 bases and J by 1 base, with 8 bases between. The CDR3 is 12 residues long. CDR3 sequence (DNA): TGTGCCAGCGGGTTATCGAACACTGAAGCTTTCTTT. Amino acid sequence: CASGLSNTEAFF.

This clonotype was recorded only once. The chain recombines TRBV11-2 with TRBJ2-7; a possible D gene is TRBD1 (5 bases). The V and J ends lost 4 bases and 1 base respectively, with 8 bases between them. CDR3 length equals 13 residues. CDR1 is SGHAT and CDR2 is FQNNGV in the germline V gene. In DNA, the CDR3 is TGTGCCAGCAGCTGCCAGGGTTCCTACGAGCAGTACTTC. It yields the protein CASSCQGSYEQYF.

This clonotype has a count of ten or more. J is TRBJ2-7 and V is TRBV7-2; possibly TRBD2 for D (7 bases). Germline values: CDR1 SGHTA, CDR2 FQGNSA. V was shortened by 8 bases and J by 2 bases, with 16 bases between the two germline ends. The CDR3 consists of 14 residues. CDR3 sequence (DNA): TGTGCCAGCGCCTTTATGGGGGGGCCCTACGAGCAGTACTTC. It encodes CASAFMGGPYEQYF.

V usage is TRBV25-1 and J usage is TRBJ2-7; 7 bases line up with TRBD1. Germline trimming cut 4 bases from V and 1 base from J; bases unmatched to any gene: 10. There are 16 residues in the CDR3. The germline CDR1 and CDR2 sequences are MGHDK and SYGVNS. The CDR3 reads CASSASTGSKSYEQYF. DNA for the CDR3: TGTGCCAGCAGTGCCTCGACAGGGTCAAAGTCCTACGAGCAGTACTTC.

The rearrangement joins TRBV7-2 to TRBJ2-6, with 7 positions matching TRBD2. The CDR3 has 14 residues. Germline V lookup: CDR1 SGHTA, CDR2 FQGNSA. The CDR3 nucleotides are TGTGTTGCGGGAGCGTACTCTGGGGCCAACGTCCTGACTTTC. Protein sequence: CVAGAYSGANVLTF.

This clonotype has a handful of counts. The genes are TRBV25-1 and TRBJ2-1; unclear D gene. The V gene lost 5 bases and the J gene lost 4 bases, with 9 bases spanning the gap. Germline assignment: CDR1 MGHDK and CDR2 SYGVNS. The CDR3 runs 13 residues. CDR3 DNA sequence: TGTGCCAGCAGTTTAGGCTGGTACAATGAGCAGTTCTTC. Translation: CASSLGWYNEQFF.

J is TRBJ1-2 and V is TRBV28; 9 bases are shared with TRBD1. This CDR3 is built from 15 residues. Per germline, CDR1 MDHEN and CDR2 SYDVKM. The V gene end was trimmed by 2 bases and the J gene end by 8 bases; junction bases not matched to a gene: 9. The CDR3 spells CASSLSSTGGKGYTF. The CDR3 nucleotides read TGTGCCAGCAGTTTAAGTTCTACAGGGGGCAAGGGCTACACCTTC.

This CDR3 is CASSTGGSYEQYV. The CDR3 DNA reads TGTGCCAGCAGTACAGGGGGCTCCTACGAGCAGTACGTC. V gene TRBV6-1 combines with J gene TRBJ2-5; 8 nucleotides match TRBD1. The DNA end lines up better with TRBJ2-7; the J call may be wrong. CDR1 is MNHNS and CDR2 is SASEGT in the germline V gene. The CDR3 covers 13 residues.

V is TRBV2 and J is TRBJ1-5; TRBD1 is a possible D gene (5 bases). CDR3 length equals 15 residues. The germline CDR1 and CDR2 sequences are SNHLY and FYNNEI. Trimming shortened V by 3 bases and J by 4 bases, and 13 bases separated the two germline ends. The CDR3 reads CASSEEVGGNQPQHF. The CDR3, as DNA: TGTGCCAGCAGTGAGGAGGTGGGGGGAAATCAGCCCCAGCATTTT.

The V call is TRBV7-9, the J call TRBJ2-2; weak D call: TRBD1 (6 bases). V was shortened by 4 bases and J by 2 bases, with 11 bases between the two germline ends. The germline CDR1 and CDR2 sequences are SEHNR and FQNEAQ (reference sequence). This CDR3 contains 15 residues. CDR3 nucleotide sequence: TGTGCCAGCAGCTCCTCACAGGGAAACACCGGGGAGCTGTTTTTT. Its translation: CASSSSQGNTGELFF.

This clonotype was recorded a few times. The chain links TRBV6-2 or TRBV6-3 to TRBJ1-1, with D possibly TRBD1 on 5 matching bases. This CDR3 has 13 residues. The V gene lost 8 bases and the J gene lost 4 bases, with 14 bases spanning the gap. CDR1 is MNHEY, CDR2 SVGEGT, per germline. The CDR3 region has the DNA TGTGCCAGCCTCCAGACTGGGGCCACTGAAGCTTTCTTT. This translates into CASLQTGATEAFF.